This T cell receptor beta chain was documented in a study of Tregs in tolerant kidney transplant recipients. Study conclusions and caveats: The most relevant donor-specific Treg TCRbeta repertoire apparently came from expansion with activated donor B cells.

Some clones are missing from TCRdb's copy, which holds only in-frame ones; the method was immunoSEQ multiplex PCR. The repertoire holds 240,000 or so clones, with about 80% as singletons. Unstimulated regulatory T cells (CD4+CD25+CD127-), CD4+CD25- non-regulatory cells, CD4 and CD8 cells were FACS-sorted from thawed PBMCs. A note on this clone: Its antigen remains unknown.

CDR3 length: 14 residues. Germline V gene data show CDR1 as WNHNN and CDR2 as SYGVQD (reference sequence). V was trimmed by 3 bases and J by 8 bases, leaving 13 bases between them. Sequenced sample: CD4+ T cells from blood. The V call is TRBV10-1, the J call TRBJ1-4, with D unclear. The TCR sequence derives from a human donor in good health. CDR3 amino acids: CASSDGFQSEKLFF. The CDR3 bases are TGCGCCAGCAGTGACGGGTTCCAATCGGAAAAACTGTTTTTT.